This TCR beta chain emerged from a study of cytomegalovirus exposure and HLA in healthy donors. CDR1 is MNHEY and CDR2 is SMNVEV in the germline V gene (reference sequence). CDR3 size: 12 residues. Regarding the study as a whole: Reportedly, diagnosis of cytomegalovirus status by the classifier showed high specificity and sensitivity.

To note about this clone: Its cognate antigen is unknown.

Vbeta (60) and Jbeta (13) primers were used in the PCR. Data came from immunoSEQ multiplex PCR; TCRdb stores just in-frame clones and leaves some out. The sample lists about 90,000 clones, 85% to 90% seen once, with 2% to 2.5% in the top ten. The sequenced material came from PBMCs. The chain recombines TRBV27 with TRBJ2-5; D is unresolved. TRBJ2-7 matches the DNA end more closely, so the J call is doubtful. The receptor comes from a young man in good health and CMV-seronegative. CDR3 bases: TGTGCCAGCAGTTCCAGGTCTGGCGAGCAGTACTTC. It yields the protein CASSSRSGEQYF.